Each of the 3 T cell receptor beta chains below was sequenced from the same sample in a study of blood T cells in healthy people across ages. A sample-barcoded 5' primer and a J-beta primer mix were used in a second PCR of roughly 7 to 11 cycles. One entry per CDR3 protein results from TCRdb running MiXCR on the 5' RACE reads. The data contain about 290,000 distinct CDR3 sequences, around 27% of them singletons. Sample: blood. These receptors were collected from a woman aged 70-85 years in good health.

In this sample, this clonotype turned up a few times. The chain couples TRBV5-5 to TRBJ1-4; 7 bases fit TRBD1. The CDR3 runs 15 residues. Germline CDR1 reads SGHKS; CDR2 reads YYEKEE (reference sequence). The ends lost 3 bases at V and 3 bases at J; junction bases unmatched: 5. The CDR3 DNA reads TGTGCCAGCAGCTCTCCCGGGACAGCTAATGAAAAACTGTTTTTT. Its protein product is CASSSPGTANEKLFF.

This clonotype was detected a few times. The chain carries TRBV4-1 and TRBJ2-5, with 9 bases that match TRBD2. J lost 2 bases, V lost 4 bases, and 14 bases had no gene match. The germline V gene has CDR1 MGHRA and CDR2 YSYEKL. This CDR3 comprises 18 residues. CDR3 sequence: CASSPETSGLEWQETQYF. Written as DNA, the CDR3 is TGCGCCAGCAGCCCCGAGACTAGCGGCCTAGAATGGCAAGAGACCCAGTACTTC.

The CDR3 loop is CASSGQYQETQYF. CDR3 bases: TGTGCCAGCAGTGGACAGTATCAAGAGACCCAGTACTTC. This chain connects TRBV2 to TRBJ2-5, with a tentative D call TRBD1 (5 bases). Trimming cost V 4 bases and J 2 bases, with 8 bases left between them. Germline CDR1 is SNHLY and CDR2 is FYNNEI. This CDR3 is 13 amino acids long.